Below are 18 T cell receptor beta chains sequenced from a single sample in a study of post-analysis software for immune sequencing data. Whole-study results and caveats: The study found TRBV5-6, TRBV5-1 and TRBV20-1 among about 5 TRBV segments more frequent in patients than controls.

These receptors are not linked to any known antigen. Unique molecular identifiers featured in each of the TCR beta cDNA libraries. One entry per CDR3 protein, called by TCRdb with MiXCR from the PCR reads. The sample yields around 260,000 distinct CDR3 sequences, 35% to 40% seen once. Sequencing was carried out using blood. The receptors derive from a girl aged 5-17 years with multiple sclerosis.

As regards this clonotype: One end of the junction does not line up with germline, which may come from a read error. This chain connects TRBV7-9 to TRBJ2-1, with 9 bases that match TRBD2. The CDR3 is made up of 14 amino acids. CDR1 is SEHNR and CDR2 is FQNEAQ in the germline V gene (reference sequence). In DNA, the CDR3 is TGTTCCAGCAGCTTAGGACTAGCGTACAATGAGCAGTTCTTC. Its protein product is CSSSLGLAYNEQFF.

Note on this clonotype: This may be a read error: a much more frequent sequence differs by one nucleotide. V is TRBV20-1 and J is TRBJ2-1; 8 nucleotides line up with TRBD2. The germline gives CDR1 DFQATT, CDR2 SNEGSKA (reference sequence). The CDR3 is 15 residues long. CDR3 DNA: TGCAGTGTCTACCCGGGGGGGAGACAAAAGAATGTGCAGTTCTTC. Residues: CSVYPGGRQKNVQFF.

As DNA, the CDR3 is TGCAGTGCCCGCGATTCAGGTGTAGAGACCCAGTACTTC. Translating gives CSARDSGVETQYF. The chain recombines TRBV20-1 with TRBJ2-7; no reliable D call. The tail of the sequence fits TRBJ2-5 better, so the J call may be wrong. The CDR3 runs 13 residues. Germline CDR1 DFQATT, CDR2 SNEGSKA (reference sequence).

The chain carries TRBV6-5 and TRBJ2-7; TRBD2 matches 9 bases. The V gene's germline CDR1 is MNHEY and CDR2 SVGAGI. The V segment lost 3 bases and the J segment 7 bases; nucleotides outside the gene matches: 19. CDR3 size: 18 residues. The CDR3 loop is CASSYRLAGPGGPREQYF. CDR3 in DNA: TGTGCCAGCAGTTATAGGCTAGCGGGACCTGGCGGCCCTCGAGAGCAGTACTTC.

This clonotype was recorded a few times. In DNA, the CDR3 is TGTGCCAGCAGCCAAGTGATGGGGCCAACCGGGGAGCTGTTTTTT. Translated, it gives CASSQVMGPTGELFF. The rearrangement links TRBV3-1 to TRBJ2-2, with D maybe TRBD1 (5 bases). V lost 1 base and J lost 5, with 11 bases in between. CDR1 LGHDT and CDR2 YNNKEL come from the germline V gene (reference sequence). The CDR3 has 15 amino acids.

This clonotype has at least ten counts. V is TRBV5-1 and J is TRBJ1-5; D might be TRBD1 (5 bases). Germline CDR1 SGHRS, CDR2 YFSETQ. This CDR3 contains 16 residues. V lost 0 bases, J lost 1 base, and 11 bases lay in between. The CDR3 sequence is CASSLGDSVSNQPQHF. DNA of the CDR3: TGCGCCAGCAGCTTGGGTGACAGTGTCAGCAATCAGCCCCAGCATTTT.

The chain couples TRBV5-1 to TRBJ2-5; TRBD2 aligns across 8 bases. The CDR3 contains 16 residues. The V gene's germline CDR1 is SGHRS and CDR2 YFSETQ. V shed 2 bases, J shed 1 base, and the junction held 7 bases outside the gene matches. CDR3 DNA sequence: TGCGCCAGCAGCTTAACGATCGGGAGGGGCCAAGAGACCCAGTACTTC. Its translation: CASSLTIGRGQETQYF.

The V and J genes are TRBV9 and TRBJ2-1; TRBD2 is a possible D gene (6 bases). The V gene's germline CDR1 is SGDLS and CDR2 YYNGEE. The CDR3 is 15 residues long. V lost 0 bases to trimming and J lost 3 bases, with 10 bases between them. The CDR3 DNA is TGTGCCAGCAGCGTAGATGGGGGGAGCTACAATGAGCAGTTCTTC. Translated: CASSVDGGSYNEQFF.

This clonotype was seen at least ten times. The rearrangement links TRBV4-1 to TRBJ2-7; 10 bases fit TRBD2. Germline trimming cut 0 bases from V and 4 bases from J; bases unmatched to any gene: 9. This CDR3 is 17 amino acids long. CDR1 and CDR2 (germline): MGHRA, YSYEKL. The CDR3, as DNA: TGCGCCAGCAGCCAAGAAGTTAGCCTAGCGGGAGAGTACGAGCAGTACTTC. Translating it yields CASSQEVSLAGEYEQYF.

This clonotype was counted between two and nine times. The V and J genes are TRBV5-4 and TRBJ2-5, with 8 bases matching TRBD2. CDR3 size: 15 residues. Germline V gene lookup returns CDR1 SGHNT and CDR2 YYREEE (reference sequence). J gave up 1 base and V 4 bases, and 6 bases lay outside the gene matches. CDR3 sequence reads: CASSPGLARQETQYF. The CDR3 nucleotides are TGTGCCAGCAGCCCCGGACTAGCCCGCCAAGAGACCCAGTACTTC. The whole variable domain, remainder taken from reference TRBV5-4 and TRBJ2-5, is ETGVTQSPTHLIKTRGQQVTLRCSSQSGHNTVSWYQQALGQGPQFIFQYYREEENGRGNFPPRFSGLQFPNYSSELNVNALELDDSALYLCASSPGLARQETQYFGPGTRLLVL.

This chain uses TRBV5-1 with TRBJ2-1; D remains unclear. In germline, CDR1 is SGHRS, CDR2 YFSETQ. Trimming cost V 4 bases and J 0 bases, with 14 bases left between them. The length of the CDR3 is 16 residues. CDR3 residues: CASSQTTQSSYNEQFF. The CDR3 region has the DNA TGCGCCAGCAGCCAAACCACACAAAGCTCCTACAATGAGCAGTTCTTC.

Ten or more counts support this clonotype. The chain carries TRBV28 and TRBJ2-1; 9 bases agree with TRBD1. Trimming cost V 8 bases and J 3 bases; bases outside gene matches: 8. The CDR3 consists of 15 residues. Germline V CDR1 and CDR2: MDHEN, SYDVKM. CDR3 nucleotide sequence: TGTGCCAGCCAGCGGCTGACAGGGGGCTACAATGAGCAGTTCTTC. It codes for CASQRLTGGYNEQFF.

The chain links TRBV7-3 to TRBJ2-3, with D maybe TRBD2 (6 bases). V shed 6 bases and J shed 2 bases, with 15 bases lying between them. Looked up from germline, CDR1 is SGHTA and CDR2 is FQGTGA. CDR3 length: 15 residues. The CDR3 DNA follows: TGTGCCAGCAGGGAGGGAGTGAATATCACAGATACGCAGTATTTT. As protein: CASREGVNITDTQYF.

The J gene is TRBJ1-1, the V gene TRBV20-1; possible D gene TRBD1, 5 bases. Germline assignment: CDR1 DFQATT and CDR2 SNEGSKA (reference sequence). This CDR3 is 13 amino acids long. Trimming took off 2 bases at V and 6 bases at J, with 13 bases between the two ends. The CDR3 DNA reads TGCAGTGCTAGAACAACCTCCAGGGCTGAAGCTTTCTTT. Its protein is CSARTTSRAEAFF.

In this sample, this clonotype turned up many times. This chain links TRBV7-2 with TRBJ2-1, with 11 bases matching TRBD2. Per the germline V gene, CDR1 is SGHTA and CDR2 is FQGNSA. CDR3 length: 17 amino acids. The J segment lost 6 bases and the V segment lost 5 bases, leaving 12 bases of the junction unmatched. DNA for the CDR3: TGTGCCAGCAGCCTGACTATAGCGGGGGGGCTGGGCAATGAGCAGTTCTTC. It encodes CASSLTIAGGLGNEQFF.

Note on this clonotype: A much larger clone lies a single base off, so this may be a read error. The V gene is TRBV10-3, the J gene TRBJ1-2; TRBD1 aligns across 8 bases. Germline V lookup: CDR1 ENHRY, CDR2 SYGVKD. This CDR3 spans 15 amino acids. The V segment lost 5 bases and the J segment 8 bases; nucleotides outside the gene matches: 13. CDR3 protein: CAISFIGTGTIGYTF. As DNA, the CDR3 is TGTGCCATCAGTTTTATCGGGACAGGAACTATAGGCTACACCTTC.

This clonotype has ten or more counts. The chain has TRBV7-2 and TRBJ1-1; 8 positions agree with TRBD1. Trimming cost V 6 bases and J 1 base; bases outside gene matches: 7. This CDR3 contains 15 residues. Germline CDR1 and CDR2: SGHTA and FQGNSA. The CDR3 loop reads CASRLRQGSNTEAFF. CDR3 nucleotides: TGTGCCAGCAGACTGCGACAGGGGTCGAACACTGAAGCTTTCTTT.

This clonotype was detected once. V gene TRBV25-1 combines with J gene TRBJ1-1; 9 bases are shared with TRBD1. Germline CDR1 is MGHDK and CDR2 is SYGVNS. Losses at the gene ends were 3 bases for V and 3 bases for J; bases not matched to a gene: 11. The CDR3 loop spans 17 amino acids. CDR3 in amino acids: CASSEVPGQGTDTEAFF. DNA of the CDR3: TGTGCCAGCAGTGAGGTCCCGGGACAGGGAACGGACACTGAAGCTTTCTTT. The full variable domain, its missing parts supplied by reference TRBV25-1 and TRBJ1-1, is EADIYQTPRYLVIGTGKKITLECSQTMGHDKMYWYQQDPGMELHLIHYSYGVNSTEKGDLSSESTVSRIRTEHFPLTLESARPSHTSQYLCASSEVPGQGTDTEAFFGQGTRLTVV.